These 23 T cell receptor beta chains were all obtained from the same sample, sequenced in a study of blood T cell repertoires in COVID-19. Produced via immunoSEQ multiplex PCR; TCRdb's table is partial and in-frame only. The table includes 45,000 to 50,000 clones, around 86% detected once. Material: peripheral blood. Receptor source: a woman of 80 years or more with COVID-19, enrolled during active disease.

V gene TRBV3-1 (or the pseudogene TRBV3-2) combines with J gene TRBJ1-2; the D gene is possibly TRBD1 (6 bases). This CDR3 spans 13 amino acids. V was cut by 4 bases and J by 1 base, with 7 bases left in between. Per the germline V gene, CDR1 is LGHDT and CDR2 is YNNKEL (reference sequence). The CDR3 region has the DNA TGTGCCAGCAGCCGGACAGATAACTATGGCTACACCTTC. Its translation is CASSRTDNYGYTF.

The rearrangement joins TRBV7-2 to TRBJ1-4; D remains unclear. The germline V gene encodes CDR1 SGHTA and CDR2 FQGNSA. There are 14 residues in the CDR3. Trimming pared 3 bases from V and 4 bases from J, leaving 9 bases between. CDR3 loop: CASSFEYSNEKLFF. The CDR3 DNA is TGTGCCAGCAGCTTTGAGTACAGTAATGAAAAACTGTTTTTT.

The chain couples TRBV24-1 to TRBJ2-3, with D perhaps TRBD2 (6 bases). Germline-derived CDR1 and CDR2 are KGHDR and SFDVKD. V was cut by 4 bases and J by 0 bases, with 13 bases left in between. This CDR3 is built from 16 residues. This CDR3 reads CATSDPKRVSTDTQYF. CDR3 bases: TGTGCCACCAGTGACCCCAAGCGGGTTAGCACAGATACGCAGTATTTT.

The chain employs TRBV4-1 and TRBJ1-5; 9 bases line up with TRBD1. Per the germline V gene, CDR1 is MGHRA and CDR2 is YSYEKL. The CDR3 length is 19 residues. With 0 bases clipped from V and 0 bases from J, the junction kept 9 bases outside the gene matches. CDR3 nucleotide sequence: TGCGCCAGCAGCCAAGATTTTACAGGGGGCCAAAATAGCAATCAGCCCCAGCATTTT. Protein product: CASSQDFTGGQNSNQPQHF.

The rearrangement links TRBV5-1 to TRBJ2-1, with TRBD2 matching 7 bases. CDR1 is SGHRS, CDR2 YFSETQ, per germline. J gave up 5 bases and V 0 bases, and 2 bases lay outside the gene matches. The CDR3 totals 14 residues. The CDR3 is CASSLVAGDNEQFF. DNA of the CDR3: TGCGCCAGCAGCTTGGTCGCGGGAGACAATGAGCAGTTCTTC.

The chain couples TRBV2 to TRBJ1-5, with unresolved D. The CDR3 extends over 13 amino acids. The ends were cut back, 4 bases at V and 5 bases at J, with 9 bases in the middle. Germline-derived CDR1 and CDR2 are SNHLY and FYNNEI. The CDR3 coding sequence is TGTGCCAGCAGTGTTCAGGTCCATCAGCCCCAGCATTTT. Translated: CASSVQVHQPQHF.

The V call is TRBV11-3, the J call TRBJ1-1; D remains unclear. Trimming removed 4 bases from V and 1 base from J, with 7 bases in between. Germline loops: CDR1 SGHNT, CDR2 YENEEA. The CDR3 totals 13 residues. The CDR3 bases are TGTGCCAGCAGCTCAAGACAGAACACTGAAGCTTTCTTT. It encodes CASSSRQNTEAFF.

This clone was picked up a small number of times. CDR3 bases: TGTGCCAGCAGCTTAGGGACAGGGGCGGTCGGCACTGAAGCTTTCTTT. Its translation is CASSLGTGAVGTEAFF. The V and J genes are TRBV11-2 and TRBJ1-1; 9 positions match TRBD1. Trimming at V came to 1 base and at J to 4 bases, leaving 7 bases not matched to a gene. Germline loops: CDR1 SGHAT, CDR2 FQNNGV. This CDR3 is 16 amino acids long. The entire variable domain, with the rest obtained from reference TRBV11-2 and TRBJ1-1, is as follows: EAGVAQSPRYKIIEKRQSVAFWCNPISGHATLYWYQQILGQGPKLLIQFQNNGVVDDSQLPKDRFSAERLKGVDSTLKIQPAKLEDSAVYLCASSLGTGAVGTEAFFGQGTRLTVV.

V and J are TRBV11-3 and TRBJ1-1; D might be TRBD1 (5 bases). The V and J ends lost 5 bases and 8 bases respectively, with 12 bases between them. Per germline, CDR1 SGHNT and CDR2 YENEEA. The CDR3 is 12 amino acids. The CDR3 spells CASSHGNREAFF. In DNA form, the CDR3 reads TGTGCCAGCAGCCATGGCAACAGGGAAGCTTTCTTT.

The chain carries TRBV12-3 or TRBV12-4 and TRBJ2-1; possible D gene TRBD2, 5 bases. The CDR3 spans 13 residues. The V and J ends lost 6 bases and 3 bases respectively, with 9 bases between them. CDR3 protein: CASRSLDYNEQFF. The CDR3 DNA sequence: TGTGCCAGCAGATCACTAGACTACAATGAGCAGTTCTTC.

This clone came up once. The chain employs TRBV24-1 and TRBJ2-3; perhaps TRBD2 as D (5 bases). With 3 bases removed from V and 0 bases from J, the gap between germline ends came to 12 bases. The CDR3 contains 16 residues. Per the germline V gene, CDR1 is KGHDR and CDR2 is SFDVKD. The CDR3 nucleotides are TGTGCCACCAGTGATCCGGGAAGGGCGAGCACAGATACGCAGTATTTT. Its protein is CATSDPGRASTDTQYF.

The chain has TRBV3-1 (or the pseudogene TRBV3-2) and TRBJ2-3; no definite D call. This CDR3 is 13 amino acids long. The V end was cut by 1 base, the J end by 7 bases, with 9 bases between. From germline, CDR1 is LGHDT and CDR2 YNNKEL (reference sequence). CDR3 sequence (DNA): TGTGCCAGCAGCCAAGGTACAGTTAATACGCAGTATTTT. Protein product: CASSQGTVNTQYF.

This rearrangement joins TRBV28 to TRBJ2-1, with 12 bases aligning to TRBD2. Germline loops: CDR1 MDHEN, CDR2 SYDVKM. The V gene end was trimmed by 6 bases and the J gene end by 9 bases; junction bases not matched to a gene: 12. The CDR3 has 16 amino acids. This chain's CDR3 is CASRPTSGSSWAEQFF. CDR3 nucleotide sequence: TGTGCCAGCAGGCCGACTAGCGGGAGTAGCTGGGCTGAGCAGTTCTTC.

This sequence joins TRBV5-4 and TRBJ2-1, with TRBD1 matching 8 bases. This CDR3 contains 15 residues. Germline V gene sequence: CDR1 SGHNT, CDR2 YYREEE (reference sequence). The V gene end was trimmed by 0 bases and the J gene end by 4 bases; junction bases not matched to a gene: 3. CDR3 loop: CASSLGTGRYNEQFF. CDR3 coding DNA: TGTGCCAGCAGCTTGGGGACAGGGCGATACAATGAGCAGTTCTTC.

The rearrangement uses TRBV7-8 and TRBJ1-3; 8 nucleotides agree with TRBD1. The CDR3 spans 15 residues. CDR1 is SGHVS, CDR2 FQNEAQ, per germline. Losses at the gene ends were 5 bases for V and 3 bases for J; bases not matched to a gene: 6. The CDR3 sequence: CASSRDRGGGNTIYF. The CDR3 region has the DNA TGTGCCAGCAGCCGAGACAGGGGAGGTGGAAACACCATATATTTT.

The chain employs TRBV18 and TRBJ2-1, with D possibly TRBD1 on 5 matching bases. In germline, CDR1 is KGHSH, CDR2 LQKENI. Trimming took 4 bases from V and 4 from J, leaving 11 bases between them. This CDR3 contains 14 residues. In DNA, the CDR3 is TGTGCCAGCTCACAGGGGCCAGTATACAATGAGCAGTTCTTC. Its protein is CASSQGPVYNEQFF.

The V call is TRBV3-1 (or the pseudogene TRBV3-2), the J call TRBJ2-1, with D maybe TRBD2 (5 bases). The CDR3 sequence is 14 residues long. Germline values: CDR1 LGHDT, CDR2 YNNKEL (reference sequence). V was clipped by 0 bases and J by 6 bases, with 9 bases between them. The CDR3 bases are TGTGCCAGCAGCCAAGATAGAGGGTCCAATGAGCAGTTCTTC. Amino acid sequence: CASSQDRGSNEQFF.

This clone was seen a single time. The V gene is TRBV10-1, the J gene TRBJ1-6; possible D gene TRBD1, 6 bases. V dropped 1 base and J dropped 7 bases, with 8 bases sitting between them. The CDR3 sequence is 14 residues long. Germline V lookup: CDR1 WNHNN, CDR2 SYGVQD (reference sequence). This chain's CDR3 is CASSEYRVNSPLHF. The DNA of the CDR3 is TGCGCCAGCAGTGAGTACAGGGTGAATTCACCCCTCCACTTT.

This chain links TRBV7-2 with TRBJ1-6; D gene unclear. V was pared by 1 base and J by 7 bases, with 5 bases between. CDR3 length equals 13 residues. Germline V gene lookup returns CDR1 SGHTA and CDR2 FQGNSA. CDR3 loop: CASSLGGNSPLHF. The CDR3 DNA reads TGTGCCAGCAGCTTAGGAGGGAATTCACCCCTCCACTTT.

The chain has TRBV12-3 or TRBV12-4 and TRBJ1-5; D perhaps matches TRBD1 (5 bases). The CDR3 sequence is 12 residues long. Trimming stripped 7 bases from V and 7 bases from J, with 11 bases between. CDR3 DNA sequence: TGTGCCAGCACCACGGGGGGACAGCCCCAGCATTTT. Protein sequence: CASTTGGQPQHF.

The rearrangement links TRBV10-3 to TRBJ2-5; 7 bases line up with TRBD2. The V and J ends lost 5 bases and 5 bases, in that order; junction bases with no gene match: 11. Per germline, CDR1 ENHRY and CDR2 SYGVKD. The length of the CDR3 is 15 residues. The CDR3 protein is CAISPSGNLGETQYF. CDR3 DNA: TGTGCCATCAGTCCAAGCGGGAATCTCGGTGAGACCCAGTACTTC.

The genes are TRBV3-1 (or the pseudogene TRBV3-2) and TRBJ2-7; 8 nucleotides agree with TRBD1. In germline, CDR1 is LGHDT, CDR2 YNNKEL (reference sequence). The trim removed 4 bases at V and 0 bases at J, leaving 8 bases unmatched. This CDR3 is 16 amino acids long. Here the CDR3 reads CASSPGTGGVSYEQYF. The CDR3 DNA is TGTGCCAGCAGCCCCGGGACAGGTGGAGTCTCCTACGAGCAGTACTTC.

This chain links TRBV6-5 with TRBJ1-1, with D possibly TRBD1 on 5 matching bases. The CDR3 has 13 amino acids. Per germline, CDR1 MNHEY and CDR2 SVGAGI. The germline V and J ends were trimmed by 8 bases and 0 bases, with 10 bases remaining between them. CDR3 loop: CASVATVNTEAFF. The CDR3 nucleotides read TGTGCCAGCGTTGCGACAGTGAACACTGAAGCTTTCTTT.